Listed below are T cell receptor beta chains from one sample, sequenced in a study of blood T cells in healthy people across ages. TCRdb recomputed calls from the 5' RACE reads with MiXCR, one row per CDR3 protein. Altogether fewer than 2,000,000 distinct CDR3 sequences are present, approximately 39% being singletons, with the ten largest covering under 25%. Sample: blood. The receptors originated from a human donor in good health. The CDR3 runs from the conserved cysteine through the conserved F or W.

J gene: TRBJ1-6
V gene: TRBV7-9
CDR3 protein: CASSDRWGRDSPLHF

J gene: TRBJ2-4
V gene: TRBV11-3
CDR3 protein: CASSSDGTGGNIQYF

J gene: TRBJ1-1
V gene: TRBV29-1
CDR3 protein: CSVEIDGEVYAFF

J gene: TRBJ1-5
V gene: TRBV3-1
CDR3 protein: CASSQEVQWQPQHF

J gene: TRBJ1-4
V gene: TRBV10-3
CDR3 protein: CAISAGTGPEKLFF

J gene: TRBJ2-7
V gene: TRBV6-5
CDR3 protein: CASSYELASYEQYF

J gene: TRBJ2-4
V gene: TRBV21-1
CDR3 protein: CASSKAGLVQYF

J gene: TRBJ2-1
V gene: TRBV5-1
CDR3 protein: CASSLRPGERGGEQFF

J gene: TRBJ1-2
V gene: TRBV4-3
CDR3 protein: CASSRRQGEYGCTF

J gene: TRBJ1-2
V gene: TRBV7-3
CDR3 protein: CASSLPDRPPRATPF

J gene: TRBJ2-1
V gene: TRBV7-2
CDR3 protein: CASGVLKTEEKFF

J gene: TRBJ1-5
V gene: TRBV7-8
CDR3 protein: CASSSYDRYQPQHF

J gene: TRBJ2-3
V gene: TRBV18
CDR3 protein: CASSPSRGPTDTQYF

J gene: TRBJ1-2
V gene: TRBV3-1
CDR3 protein: CASSQGQRVYGYTF

J gene: TRBJ1-4
V gene: TRBV13
CDR3 protein: CASSYRGNSNEKLFF

J gene: TRBJ1-2
V gene: TRBV6-5
CDR3 protein: CASTPVSGYGYTF

J gene: TRBJ1-2
V gene: TRBV5-7
CDR3 protein: CASSLQDGELANYGYTF

J gene: TRBJ1-4
V gene: TRBV20-1
CDR3 protein: CSAFDRVKIEKLFF

J gene: TRBJ1-2
V gene: TRBV10-3
CDR3 protein: CATHPDRGVYGYTF

J gene: TRBJ1-1
V gene: TRBV7-2
CDR3 protein: CASSPPNGRGTANMNTEAFF

J gene: TRBJ1-1
V gene: TRBV27
CDR3 protein: CASSSSTGVNTEAFF

J gene: TRBJ1-1
V gene: TRBV10-3
CDR3 protein: CAISESTEAFF

J gene: TRBJ2-5
V gene: TRBV7-6
CDR3 protein: CASSLGLRGTGGYETQYF

J gene: TRBJ1-2
V gene: TRBV12-5
CDR3 protein: CASGPNLTGTVFYGYTF

J gene: TRBJ1-2
V gene: TRBV24-1
CDR3 protein: CATSDLRENYGYTF

J gene: TRBJ2-3
V gene: TRBV7-9
CDR3 protein: CASSPGTLLSTDTQYF

J gene: TRBJ1-5
V gene: TRBV11-1
CDR3 protein: CASSPTGSVGQPQHF

J gene: TRBJ2-1
V gene: TRBV6-2/TRBV6-3
CDR3 protein: CASSMLAGGPHEQFF

J gene: TRBJ1-2
V gene: TRBV2
CDR3 protein: CASRKDRVSGYTF

J gene: TRBJ2-5
V gene: TRBV7-3
CDR3 protein: CASSASGGRGETQYF

J gene: TRBJ1-2
V gene: TRBV12-3/TRBV12-4
CDR3 protein: CASSLGTGQGSYGYTF

J gene: TRBJ2-1
V gene: TRBV28
CDR3 protein: CASRTSGIYNEQFF

J gene: TRBJ2-5
V gene: TRBV5-5
CDR3 protein: CASRTLSGTSETQYF

J gene: TRBJ1-1
V gene: TRBV29-1
CDR3 protein: CSVGGQRVNTEAFF

J gene: TRBJ2-3
V gene: TRBV6-5
CDR3 protein: CASSYGFPESDTQYF

J gene: TRBJ1-2
V gene: TRBV6-2/TRBV6-3
CDR3 protein: CASRTAGPLYGYTF

J gene: NA
V gene: TRBV7-9
CDR3 protein: CASSSEHYEQYF

J gene: TRBJ2-2
V gene: TRBV5-5
CDR3 protein: CASSFITGQNTGELFF

J gene: TRBJ1-6
V gene: TRBV6-5
CDR3 protein: CASKSGTAYNSPLHF

J gene: TRBJ1-2
V gene: TRBV6-2/TRBV6-3
CDR3 protein: CASRPLDSLYGYTF

J gene: TRBJ2-3
V gene: TRBV7-3
CDR3 protein: CASSLSLAGGSTDTQYF

J gene: TRBJ2-1
V gene: TRBV18
CDR3 protein: CASSPNGQYNEQFF

J gene: TRBJ2-3
V gene: TRBV4-1
CDR3 protein: CASSQDSDGDTQYF

J gene: TRBJ2-5
V gene: TRBV6-2/TRBV6-3
CDR3 protein: CASSTQGWEQYF

J gene: TRBJ1-2
V gene: TRBV5-1
CDR3 protein: CASSLVLSRGYGYTF